The clone carrying this TCR beta chain was observed a handful of times. This record belongs to a study of blood T cell repertoires in COVID-19. Study-wide background: COVID-19 samples from acute and convalescent phases originated in the United States, Italy and Spain.

The CDR3 runs 15 residues. Looked up from germline, CDR1 is SGHTA and CDR2 is FQGNSA. The V gene lost 5 bases and the J gene lost 0 bases, with 11 bases spanning the gap. The repertoire was sequenced with immunoSEQ multiplex PCR; TCRdb's copy has only in-frame clones and lacks some. The sample has under 300,000 clones, around four fifths seen once. The sequenced material came from peripheral blood. V gene TRBV7-2 combines with J gene TRBJ1-3; D ambiguous. The TCR originated in a woman in her sixties with active or convalescent COVID-19. The DNA of the CDR3 is TGTGCCAGCAGCCCGGCGGCGGGCTCTGGAAACACCATATATTTT. Translated: CASSPAAGSGNTIYF.